The 11 T cell receptor beta chains listed next were all sequenced from one sample in a study of regulatory T cells in long-lasting Graves disease. Time point defined: newly diagnosed GD, antithyroid drugs for less than 3 months. The TCR library used RNA extracted from PBMCs. Libraries of TCR beta came from iRepertoire HTBI primers plus Arm-PCR of CDR3 regions. TCRdb itself ran the multiplex PCR reads through MiXCR, one entry per CDR3 protein. Of about 470,000 distinct CDR3 sequences detected, around 14% appear once; the ten largest clones hold around 17%. The same specimen was also included in a second study, on T cells in Graves' hyperthyroidism and ophthalmopathy.

This specimen was peripheral blood mononuclear cells (PBMCs), taken at new diagnosis, from a patient treated with antithyroid drugs. These receptor sequences come from a woman in her twenties or thirties with Graves disease.

This clonotype was observed at least ten times. V and J are TRBV6-1 and TRBJ2-1; TRBD1 agrees at 9 bases. Trimming removed 1 base from V and 5 bases from J; junction bases left unmatched: 3. Germline V gives CDR1 MNHNS, CDR2 SASEGT. The CDR3 runs to 15 residues. CDR3 sequence: CASSEEQGAHNEQFF. DNA of the CDR3: TGTGCCAGCAGTGAAGAACAGGGGGCCCACAATGAGCAGTTCTTC.

V usage is TRBV7-3 and J usage is TRBJ2-1; 8 bases agree with TRBD2. V was clipped by 2 bases and J by 0 bases; unmatched bases: 3. This CDR3 has 16 residues. Germline V gene sequence: CDR1 SGHTA, CDR2 FQGTGA. The CDR3 spells CASSLFGTSSYNEQFF. DNA of the CDR3: TGTGCCAGCAGCTTATTCGGGACTAGCTCCTACAATGAGCAGTTCTTC.

This clonotype was recorded at least ten times. DNA of the CDR3: TGTGCCAGCAGTTTAGCCCAGGGGGGGAATCAGCCCCAGCATTTT. Translating it yields CASSLAQGGNQPQHF. This rearrangement joins TRBV12-3 or TRBV12-4 to TRBJ1-5, with TRBD1 identical over 7 bases. The CDR3 length is 15 residues. V lost 0 bases, J lost 4 bases, and 3 bases stayed unmatched.

This clonotype was seen ten or more times. The DNA of the CDR3 is TGTGCTAGTGGTTTGGTACTGGGGGGGAGCACTGAAGCTTTCTTT. Protein sequence: CASGLVLGGSTEAFF. The rearrangement uses TRBV12-5 and TRBJ1-1; tentatively, D is TRBD1 (5 bases). Trimming stripped 0 bases from V and 4 bases from J, with 12 bases between. The CDR3 spans 15 residues. Per germline, CDR1 LGHNT and CDR2 FRNRAP.

This clonotype has at least ten counts. The chain has TRBV27 and TRBJ2-2, with 11 bases lining up with TRBD2. The J segment lost 4 bases and the V segment lost 4 bases, leaving 11 bases of the junction unmatched. CDR1 is MNHEY and CDR2 is SMNVEV in the germline V gene (reference sequence). This CDR3 comprises 18 residues. This CDR3 is CASSSFAGLAVTTGELFF. Here the CDR3 DNA reads TGTGCCAGCAGTTCCTTTGCGGGACTAGCGGTTACCACCGGGGAGCTGTTTTTT.

The chain uses TRBV30 and TRBJ1-6; D is undetermined. Trimming cost V 1 base and J 7 bases, with 2 bases left between them. Per the germline V gene, CDR1 is GTSNPN and CDR2 is SVGIG (reference sequence). This CDR3 contains 11 residues. The CDR3 region is CAWSGNSPLHF. The CDR3 DNA follows: TGTGCCTGGAGTGGAAATTCACCCCTCCACTTT.

This clonotype showed up many times. The V and J genes are TRBV2 and TRBJ2-3, with a tentative D call TRBD2 (7 bases). Germline assignment: CDR1 SNHLY and CDR2 FYNNEI. V was trimmed by 7 bases and J by 8 bases, leaving 10 bases between them. The CDR3 runs 11 residues. CDR3 protein: CASKGGTTQYF. CDR3 bases: TGTGCCAGCAAGGGGGGGACTACGCAGTATTTT. Looking up the rest from reference TRBV2 and TRBJ2-3 gives the full variable domain: EPEVTQTPSHQVTQMGQEVILRCVPISNHLYFYWYRQILGQKVEFLVSFYNNEISEKSEIFDDQFSVERPDGSNFTLKIRSTKLEDSAMYFCASKGGTTQYFGPGTRLTVL.

A few counts support this clonotype. This rearrangement joins TRBV9 to TRBJ2-5; D might be TRBD1 or TRBD2, each matching 5 bases. Trimming took 0 bases from V and 5 from J, leaving 20 bases between them. Germline lookup yields CDR1 SGDLS and CDR2 YYNGEE. The CDR3 extends over 17 amino acids. CDR3 sequence reads: CASSVDAGSASGETQYF. CDR3 coding DNA: TGTGCCAGCAGCGTAGATGCGGGCAGCGCTTCAGGGGAGACCCAGTACTTC.

This clonotype was counted at least ten times. The chain is built from TRBV20-1 and TRBJ2-7; the match to TRBD2 covers 7 bases. This CDR3 has 13 amino acids. The V gene's germline CDR1 is DFQATT and CDR2 SNEGSKA (reference sequence). V lost 1 base, J lost 3 bases, and 3 bases stayed unmatched. CDR3 residues: CSARGLADYEQYF. CDR3 DNA: TGCAGTGCTAGAGGGCTAGCGGACTACGAGCAGTACTTC.

V and J are TRBV6-1 and TRBJ2-3, with TRBD2 identical over 7 bases. Germline loops: CDR1 MNHNS, CDR2 SASEGT. The CDR3 sequence is 16 residues long. The junction had 9 bases not matched to a gene; V was cut back by 2 bases and J by 4 bases. The CDR3 nucleotides are TGTGCCAGCAGTGAATACGGGGGAGGGCCATCAGATACGCAGTATTTT. Its protein is CASSEYGGGPSDTQYF.

This clonotype has a count of ten or more. This chain links TRBV5-6 with TRBJ2-7, with TRBD2 identical over 8 bases. Germline V lookup: CDR1 SGHDT, CDR2 YYEEEE. This CDR3 spans 14 amino acids. The V and J ends lost 4 bases and 3 bases, in that order; junction bases with no gene match: 6. DNA of the CDR3: TGTGCCAGCAGCCAGGGCGGGACTAGCTACGAGCAGTACTTC. It specifies CASSQGGTSYEQYF.